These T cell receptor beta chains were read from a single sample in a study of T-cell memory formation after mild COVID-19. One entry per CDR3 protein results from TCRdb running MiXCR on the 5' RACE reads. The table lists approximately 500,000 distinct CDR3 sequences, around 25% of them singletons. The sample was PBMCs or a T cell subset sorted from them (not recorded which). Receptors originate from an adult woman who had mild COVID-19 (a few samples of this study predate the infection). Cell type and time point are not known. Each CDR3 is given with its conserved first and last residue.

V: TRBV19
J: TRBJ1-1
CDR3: CASSPQGGWTEAFF

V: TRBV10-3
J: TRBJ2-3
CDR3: CAISDSQGRLSTDTQYF

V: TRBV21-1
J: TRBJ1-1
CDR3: CASPRWGNTEAFF

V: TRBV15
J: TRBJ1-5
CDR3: CATSSLSFGPGQPQHF

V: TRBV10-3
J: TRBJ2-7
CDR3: CAISAGMRSEQYF

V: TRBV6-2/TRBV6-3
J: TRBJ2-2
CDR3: CASKERGTVVWVDTGELFF

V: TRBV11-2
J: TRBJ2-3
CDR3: CASSLVSTDTQYF

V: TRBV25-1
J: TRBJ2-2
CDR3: CASSGSVLSLGGELFF

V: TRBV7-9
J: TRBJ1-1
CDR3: CASSLPPDRAMNTEAFF

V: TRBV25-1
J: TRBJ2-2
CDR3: CASSDWDRDPAGELFF

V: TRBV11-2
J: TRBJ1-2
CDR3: CASSLSDGNYGYTF

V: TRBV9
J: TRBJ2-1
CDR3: CASSLNRGGNLGQFF

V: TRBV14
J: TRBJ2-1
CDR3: CASSRRAINPVNEQFF

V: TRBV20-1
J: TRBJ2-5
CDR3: CSASGLVETQYF

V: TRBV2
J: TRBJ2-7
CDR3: CASSDRQGTYEQYF

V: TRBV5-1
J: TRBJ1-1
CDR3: CASDQDRATEAFF

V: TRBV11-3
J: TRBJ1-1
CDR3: CASSSRGTWNTEAFF

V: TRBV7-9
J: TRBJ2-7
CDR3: CASRQTGGSSYEQYF

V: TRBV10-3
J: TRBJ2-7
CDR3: CAIREGQAPEQYF

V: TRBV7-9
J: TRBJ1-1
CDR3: CASSRGGGARTEAFF

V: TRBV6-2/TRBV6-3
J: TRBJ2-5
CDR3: CASSQVLALETQYF

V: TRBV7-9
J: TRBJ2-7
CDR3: CASSVGQAASFF

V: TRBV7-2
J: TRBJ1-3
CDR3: CASSYQGGTVGNTIYF

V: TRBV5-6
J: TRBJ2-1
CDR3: CASSLGRFRGDEQFF

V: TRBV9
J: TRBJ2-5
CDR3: CASSVDPGGETQYF

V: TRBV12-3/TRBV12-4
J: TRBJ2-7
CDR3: CASSLHEFAGRYEQYF

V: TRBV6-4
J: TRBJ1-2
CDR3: CASSDGVLPKDYGYTF

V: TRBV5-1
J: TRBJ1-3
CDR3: CASSLAGNENTIYF

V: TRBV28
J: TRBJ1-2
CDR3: CASRDLRAYTF

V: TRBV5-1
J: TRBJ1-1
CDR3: CASSLATGRTTEAFF

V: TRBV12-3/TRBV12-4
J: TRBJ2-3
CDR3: CASSQSLTGSGVDTQYF

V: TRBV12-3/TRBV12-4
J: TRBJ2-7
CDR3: CASSTDGTTSYEQYF

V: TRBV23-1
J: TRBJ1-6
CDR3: CASSHTGGSSPLHF

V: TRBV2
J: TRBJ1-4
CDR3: CASQIWWMGQAPTNEKLFF

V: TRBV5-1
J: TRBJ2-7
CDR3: CASSPESRRYEQYF

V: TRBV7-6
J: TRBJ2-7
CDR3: CASSAATGVLEQYF

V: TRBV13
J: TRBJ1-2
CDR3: CASSPFTYGYTF

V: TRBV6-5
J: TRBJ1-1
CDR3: CASSSAGDRAFF

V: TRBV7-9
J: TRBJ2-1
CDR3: CASSLAGGPEQFF

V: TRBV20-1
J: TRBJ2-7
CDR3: CSARVRQGPSYEQYF

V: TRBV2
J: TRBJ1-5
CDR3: CASSERVGQPQHF

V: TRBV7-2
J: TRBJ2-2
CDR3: CASSLVLPGGSSGELFF

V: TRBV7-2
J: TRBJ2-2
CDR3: CASSFGILNTGELFF

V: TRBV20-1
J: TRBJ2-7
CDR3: CSARAPNAYEQYF

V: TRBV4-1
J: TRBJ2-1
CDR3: CASSLLAGQGYNEQFF

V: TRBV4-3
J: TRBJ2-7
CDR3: CASSLTLSVYEQYF

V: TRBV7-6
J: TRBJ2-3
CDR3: CASSLDAGGITDTQYF

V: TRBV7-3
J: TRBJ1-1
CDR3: CASSLTYRDEAFF

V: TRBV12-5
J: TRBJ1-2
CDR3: CASGFGTGGDYGYTF

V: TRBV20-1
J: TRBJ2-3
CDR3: CSAPVGLFSTDTQYF

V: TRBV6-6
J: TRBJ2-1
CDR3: CASSYPGEAGGQISSYNEQFF

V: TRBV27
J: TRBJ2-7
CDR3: CASSPGPPYEQYF

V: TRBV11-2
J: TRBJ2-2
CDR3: CASSPRTSPTGELFF